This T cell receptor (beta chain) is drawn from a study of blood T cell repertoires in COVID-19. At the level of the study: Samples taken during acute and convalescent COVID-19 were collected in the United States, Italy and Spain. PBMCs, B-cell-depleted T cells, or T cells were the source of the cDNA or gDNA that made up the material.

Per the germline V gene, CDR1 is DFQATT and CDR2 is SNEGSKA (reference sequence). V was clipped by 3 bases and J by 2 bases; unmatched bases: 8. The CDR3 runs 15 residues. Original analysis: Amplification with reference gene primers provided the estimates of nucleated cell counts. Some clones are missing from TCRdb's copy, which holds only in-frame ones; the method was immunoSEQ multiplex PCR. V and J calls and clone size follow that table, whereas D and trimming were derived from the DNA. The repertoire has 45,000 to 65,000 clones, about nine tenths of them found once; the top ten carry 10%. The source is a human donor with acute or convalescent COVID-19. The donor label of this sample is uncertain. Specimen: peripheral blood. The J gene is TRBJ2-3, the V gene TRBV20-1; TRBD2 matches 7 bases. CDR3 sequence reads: CSASWGRANTDTQYF. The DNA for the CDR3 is TGCAGTGCTAGTTGGGGGAGGGCCAACACAGATACGCAGTATTTT.